These T cell receptor beta chains were read from a single sample in a study of CD8+ T cells in alopecia areata. Here immunoSEQ multiplex PCR was the method, and the copy in TCRdb shows in-frame clones only, minus some. The repertoire consists of 100,000 to 150,000 clones, with approximately 58% occurring once and the leading ten covering 2.8%. Sequenced input: CD4+ T cells sorted from blood. The source is a human donor in good health. CDR3s include the opening cysteine and the closing phenylalanine or tryptophan. Fields, in order: clone size, CDR3 length, V gene, J gene, D gene, CDR3 protein, CDR3 DNA. A D gene is named only where the DNA matches it firmly. Size tells how often a clone was seen (once, few, many) or the class of an expanded clone, and some rows leave it out.

NA	14	TRBV5-1	TRBJ1-4	TRBD1	CASSRQGADEKLFF	TGCGCCAGCAGCCGACAGGGGGCCGATGAAAAACTGTTTTTT
few	16	TRBV23-1	TRBJ1-5	NA	CASSQLDLSADQPQHF	TGCGCCAGCAGTCAATTGGATTTGTCCGCGGACCAGCCCCAGCATTTT
NA	15	TRBV2	TRBJ1-5	NA	CASSEDGISNQPQHF	TGTGCCAGCAGTGAGGACGGTATTAGCAATCAGCCCCAGCATTTT
NA	16	TRBV10-3	TRBJ2-5	NA	CAIKNGEGLGEETQYF	TGTGCCATCAAAAACGGAGAGGGACTTGGGGAGGAGACCCAGTACTTC
NA	17	TRBV4-1	TRBJ1-2	NA	CASSQESGGRNIYGYTF	TGCGCCAGCAGCCAAGAGAGCGGAGGGAGGAACATCTATGGCTACACCTTC
NA	11	TRBV15	TRBJ2-1	NA	CATSNYNEQFF	TGTGCCACCAGCAATTACAATGAGCAGTTCTTC
NA	11	TRBV20-1	TRBJ2-1	NA	CSATLGDEQFF	TGCAGTGCTACCCTTGGGGATGAGCAGTTCTTC
NA	13	TRBV19	TRBJ2-1	NA	CASSPYSYNEQFF	TGTGCCAGTAGTCCCTACAGCTACAATGAGCAGTTCTTC
once	13	TRBV29-1	TRBJ2-3	NA	CSVGAGSTDTQYF	TGCAGCGTTGGGGCCGGTAGCACAGATACGCAGTATTTT
NA	15	TRBV7-2	TRBJ2-3	NA	CASSLEVLGVDTQYF	TGTGCCAGCAGCTTAGAAGTCCTTGGGGTAGATACGCAGTATTTT
NA	12	TRBV29-1	TRBJ2-3	TRBD1	CSGYRGADTQYF	TGCAGCGGCTACAGGGGGGCAGATACGCAGTATTTT
NA	15	TRBV13	TRBJ2-1	TRBD2	CASRLLLAGKDEQFF	TGTGCCAGCCGCCTACTACTAGCGGGGAAGGATGAGCAGTTCTTC
NA	13	TRBV29-1	TRBJ2-5	NA	CSVVTPAQETQYF	TGCAGCGTTGTAACTCCGGCCCAAGAGACCCAGTACTTC
NA	15	TRBV6-1	TRBJ2-1	NA	CASRETVYSYNEQFF	TGTGCCAGCAGAGAGACAGTTTACTCCTACAATGAGCAGTTCTTC
NA	14	TRBV30	TRBJ1-1	NA	CAWWVKGLNTEAFF	TGTGCCTGGTGGGTCAAGGGTTTGAACACTGAAGCTTTCTTT
once	13	TRBV30	TRBJ2-5	TRBD2	CAWNGGASETQYF	TGTGCCTGGAACGGGGGGGCCTCGGAGACCCAGTACTTC
once	16	TRBV4-1	TRBJ2-5	NA	CASSILLGQYQETQYF	TGCGCCAGCAGCATCCTTTTGGGGCAGTACCAAGAGACCCAGTACTTC
NA	13	TRBV7-9	TRBJ2-5	NA	CASSLDRAETQYF	TGTGCCAGCAGCTTAGACAGGGCGGAGACCCAGTACTTC
NA	13	TRBV6-5	TRBJ1-1	NA	CASSYSDNTEAFF	TGTGCCAGCAGTTACTCAGATAACACTGAAGCTTTCTTT
few	15	TRBV10-2	TRBJ2-5	TRBD1	CASSPRQGMGETQYF	TGCGCCAGCAGCCCCCGACAGGGGATGGGAGAGACCCAGTACTTC
NA	12	TRBV23-1	TRBJ2-7	NA	CASSLTHYEQYF	TGCGCCAGCAGTCTCACTCACTACGAGCAGTACTTC
once	15	TRBV2	TRBJ2-3	TRBD2	CASSEAERGGQAQYF	TGTGCCAGCAGTGAAGCGGAGCGGGGGGGCCAGGCGCAGTATTTT
NA	12	TRBV29-1	TRBJ1-2	NA	CSVVQGNYGYTF	TGCAGCGTTGTACAGGGTAACTATGGCTACACCTTC
few	13	TRBV2	TRBJ2-3	NA	CASSDGGPDTQYF	TGTGCCAGCAGTGACGGGGGGCCAGATACGCAGTATTTT
NA	14	TRBV27	TRBJ1-1	NA	CASSLAQSNTEAFF	TGTGCCAGCAGTTTAGCCCAGTCGAACACTGAAGCTTTCTTT
few	15	TRBV5-6	TRBJ2-5	NA	CASSLEGRGQETQYF	TGTGCCAGCAGCTTGGAGGGTCGGGGCCAAGAGACCCAGTACTTC
NA	12	TRBV29-1	TRBJ1-4	NA	CSVGAGDEKLFF	TGCAGCGTAGGAGCGGGGGACGAAAAACTGTTTTTT
NA	11	TRBV30	TRBJ1-1	NA	CAWRQDTEAFF	TGTGCCTGGCGACAAGACACTGAAGCTTTCTTT